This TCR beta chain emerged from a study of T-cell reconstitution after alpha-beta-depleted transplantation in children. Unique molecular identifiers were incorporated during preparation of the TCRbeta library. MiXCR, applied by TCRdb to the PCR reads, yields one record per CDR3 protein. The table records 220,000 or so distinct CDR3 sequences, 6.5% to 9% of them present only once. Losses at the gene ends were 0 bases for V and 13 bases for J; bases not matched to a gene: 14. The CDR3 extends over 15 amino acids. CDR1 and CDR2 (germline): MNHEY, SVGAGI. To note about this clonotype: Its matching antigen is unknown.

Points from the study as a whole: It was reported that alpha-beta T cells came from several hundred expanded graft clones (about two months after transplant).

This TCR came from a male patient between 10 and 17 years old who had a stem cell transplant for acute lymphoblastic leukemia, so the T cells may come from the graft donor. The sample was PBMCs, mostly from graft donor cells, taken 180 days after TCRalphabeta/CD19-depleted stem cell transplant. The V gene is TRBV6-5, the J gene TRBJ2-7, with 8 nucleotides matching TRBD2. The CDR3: CASSYSTLAGSHRYF. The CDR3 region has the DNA TGTGCCAGCAGTTACTCGACCCTAGCGGGTAGCCATCGATACTTC.